This T cell receptor (beta chain) was sequenced during a study of vaccination effects on CD4 cells after COVID-19. As for the study in general: The vaccine given was either BNT162b2 or mRNA-1273, in two doses. Study-level points and caveats: Clones arising from infection and from vaccination showed marked clonal contraction late after vaccination.

Sequencing was performed with immunoSEQ multiplex PCR; in TCRdb, only in-frame clones are kept and a portion is missing. The sample holds roughly 50,000 clones, roughly three quarters seen once. Using viral peptide pools, the ViraFEST assay grew out antigen-specific CD4+ T cells prior to sequencing. Culturing for about 10 days preceded CD4+ T cell isolation. According to the study, vaccine recipients showed no prior SARS-CoV-2 infection and negative nucleocapsid antibodies. With approximately 9.6 ug/ml peptides and around 9.6 IU/ml IL-2, 1.5 million to 2 million PBMC per well were cultured. Losses at the gene ends were 2 bases for V and 2 bases for J; bases not matched to a gene: 6. Germline lookup yields CDR1 SGHAT and CDR2 FQNNGV. This CDR3 contains 16 residues. Concerning this clone: The antigen is not known.

The chain uses TRBV11-2 and TRBJ2-5; 9 bases match TRBD1. This TCR derives from a human donor who received a COVID-19 vaccine. The source material was CD4+ T cells from PBMCs cultured with HCoV-OC43 spike peptides, sampled before COVID-19 vaccination. Subset given: HCoV-OC43 spike overlapping peptide pool stimulation. CDR3 sequence (DNA): TGTGCCAGCAGCTTAATTCCCGGACAGGGGCAAGAGACCCAGTACTTC. Translating it yields CASSLIPGQGQETQYF.